This T cell receptor beta chain was profiled in a study of cytomegalovirus exposure and HLA in healthy donors. General study results and limits: The sole available immune exposure information was CMV serostatus.

A note on this clone: As yet, its antigen is unknown.

The PCR used 60 Vbeta and 13 Jbeta primers. Original processing methods: The authors later counted roughly 87 million unique TCR beta chains, some 9.9 million of them shared. Libraries were prepared by immunoSEQ multiplex PCR; TCRdb keeps only in-frame clonotypes and omits some of them. V, J and clone size are taken as reported in that table, and D and trimming were inferred from the DNA itself. Of some 150,000 clones detected, 70% to 90% appear once; the ten largest clones hold about 2.1%. The V gene's germline CDR1 is SEHNR and CDR2 FQNEAQ (reference sequence). The V and J ends lost 6 bases and 0 bases respectively, with 9 bases between them. CDR3 length equals 13 residues.

The V and J genes are TRBV7-9 and TRBJ2-7; tentative D call: TRBD2 (6 bases). This TCR was recovered from a woman aged 18-35 years in good health and CMV-seronegative. Sequenced input: PBMCs. The CDR3 coding sequence is TGTGCCAGCAGTCCGGGACTCTCCTACGAGCAGTACTTC. Amino acids: CASSPGLSYEQYF. Looking up the rest from reference TRBV7-9 and TRBJ2-7 gives the full variable domain: DTGVSQNPRHKITKRGQNVTFRCDPISEHNRLYWYRQTLGQGPEFLTYFQNEAQLEKSRLLSDRFSAERPKGSFSTLEIQRTEQGDSAMYLCASSPGLSYEQYFGPGTRLTVT.